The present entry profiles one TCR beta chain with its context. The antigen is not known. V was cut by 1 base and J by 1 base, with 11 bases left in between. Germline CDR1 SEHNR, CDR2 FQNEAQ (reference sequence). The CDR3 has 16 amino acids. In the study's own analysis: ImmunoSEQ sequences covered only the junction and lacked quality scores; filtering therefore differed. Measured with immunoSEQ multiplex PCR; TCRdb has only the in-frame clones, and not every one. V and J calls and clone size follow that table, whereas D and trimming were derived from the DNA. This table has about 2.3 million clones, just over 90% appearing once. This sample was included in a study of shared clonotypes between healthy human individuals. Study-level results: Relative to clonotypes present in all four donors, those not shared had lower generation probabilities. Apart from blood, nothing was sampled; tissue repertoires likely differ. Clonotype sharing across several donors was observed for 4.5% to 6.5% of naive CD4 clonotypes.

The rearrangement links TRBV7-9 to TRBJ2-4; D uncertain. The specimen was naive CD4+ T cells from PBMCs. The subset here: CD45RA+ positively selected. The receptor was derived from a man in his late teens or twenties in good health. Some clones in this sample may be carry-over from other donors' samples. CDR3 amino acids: CASSLGPRPAKNIQYF. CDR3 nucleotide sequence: TGTGCCAGCAGCTTAGGGCCACGACCTGCCAAAAACATTCAGTACTTC.